This TCR beta chain was sequenced for a study of blood T cell repertoires in COVID-19 (TCRdb year 2020). Regarding the study in general: Samples from collaborators originated in the United States, Italy and Spain and spanned both the acute and convalescent phases of COVID-19. The samples were drawn from the first 160 participants of the ongoing ImmuneRACE study and from more than 1,000 subjects provided by 6 global collaborators. Where available, HLA class I and class II types were obtained from metadata supplied by the sample provider rather than from assay-based typing. The prospective study material was composed of cDNA or gDNA derived from T cells, B-cell-depleted T cells, or PBMCs. The repertoires were released in a freely available public database intended as a resource for research on the immune response to SARS-CoV-2. Deeply sampled blood TCRbeta repertoires from subjects exposed to, actively infected with, or recovered from COVID-19 were included in the dataset. A de-identified subject ID, COVID-19 status, age in years and sex were almost always included in the sample metadata.

CDR1 is given as SGHDT and CDR2 as YYEEEE, both from the germline V gene. From the cysteine through the phenylalanine, the CDR3 covers 13 amino acids. Kept here is only the CDR3 DNA, which spans 39 bases and is read in frame from base 1. Between the V and J ends, shortened by 1 base and 1 base respectively, the junction contains 5 bases. What the authors observed across the whole study: How much clinical and demographic metadata was included differed by source and by participant, and the metadata was provided uncurated.

With regard to this clone: The antigen it binds to is not known. Base-call qualities are not available, and no considerably larger clone is one nucleotide away.

TCRbeta CDR3 regions were amplified from genomic DNA by means of the immunoSEQ Assay, a bias-controlled multiplex PCR. As for the original processing: Within the assay, amplification of reference gene primers was used to estimate how many nucleated cells each sample contained. To quantify the absolute abundance of each unique TCRbeta CDR3 rearrangement, sequence reads were collapsed and filtered. For each sample, productive Simpson clonality was calculated by taking the square root of Simpson's diversity index across productive rearrangements. The clones in this table, taken by TCRdb from immuneACCESS, are in-frame only. Not every clone is retained; where verified, under half of the shortfall comes from an unresolved V gene, and the cause of the rest is unknown. Clonal size and the V and J genes are those of that table, whereas D and trimming came from the DNA. Counted in this sample were around 440,000 clones; about nine tenths of them appeared once. Of the sample, roughly 12% is held by the ten largest clones.

In Seattle, one collaborating source enrolled patients while the infection was active and tracked those patients longitudinally over the course of disease. Each collaborating institution followed its own protocols to collect whole blood in K2EDTA tubes. For TCRbeta analysis, collaborators shipped samples in one of three forms: frozen whole blood, isolated PBMCs, or DNA extracted from either of those sample types. The receptor was derived from a woman aged 50 to 60 with COVID-19, enrolled during active disease. The chain uses TRBV5-6 and TRBJ1-1, with the D gene call left open. The source material was peripheral blood. In nucleotides, the sequence is TGTGCCAGCAGCTTGCCCCAGAACACTGAAGCTTTCTTT. Its protein product is CASSLPQNTEAFF.